What follows is one TCR beta chain and its context. There is no known antigen for this receptor. No much larger clone is present one base from it, and per-base qualities are unavailable. This sample was taken from a study of blood T cells in healthy people across ages (dated by TCRdb to about 2015). In terms of the full investigation: In model experiments, template switching captured about one uniquely barcoded TCR beta cDNA molecule for every two T cells. To avoid experimental bias, donors of different ages were spread randomly across the sequencing lanes. Using the same blood draw, the study looked at two additional independent replicas of 1 million unique cDNA reads for two donors, one aged 18 to 30 and the other aged 80 or older. To track age-related changes in TCR beta repertoire diversity, the study relied on deep sequencing normalized with unique cDNA molecular identifiers. The donors were divided into four age groups: young (average approximately 17 years), middle-aged (about 40), aged (about 60) and long-lived (nearly 85).

The donors were roughly 40 Caucasian individuals from Russia, aged roughly 6 to 90 years, who were systemically healthy. Each donor gave around 9.5 milliliters of peripheral blood, collected into EDTA-treated Vacutainer tubes. Ficoll-Paque density-gradient centrifugation was used to isolate PBMCs, with at least 6 million per sample. Total RNA was extracted from PBMCs with Trizol reagent, with at least 6 micrograms obtained per sample. The percentages of naive CD45RAhigh/CD27high T cells were determined by flow cytometry on a PBMC aliquot from every donor. The receptor library was made with 5' RACE. These reads were obtained on an Illumina HiSeq 2500. A second PCR of roughly 7 to 11 cycles was performed with a sample-barcoded 5' primer and a J-beta primer mix. A template-switch 5' adaptor carrying 12 random nucleotides introduced a unique molecular identifier onto each TCR beta cDNA molecule. At least 2.5 million CDR3-containing paired-end reads were obtained from each sample. First-strand cDNA synthesis was performed from all RNA using the Mint cDNA synthesis kit, with priming by a TRBC-specific oligonucleotide. Following uracil-DNA glycosylase treatment, all cDNA underwent a first 18-cycle PCR with the universal primers M1SS and BC2_uni_R. Per the original workflow: For normalization, 1 million high-quality reads were randomly selected from each sample, with every read carrying a distinct molecular identifier. Reads with shared molecular identifiers were discarded instead of being binned into consensus sequences. MiTCR, set to a Q25 quality threshold and the strictest error-elimination algorithm, was used for CDR3 identification, clonotype clustering and error correction. A nonparametric unseen species model with Euler transformation was used to estimate lower-bound total TCR beta diversity. The raw public reads went through TCRdb reprocessing: fastp at Q25, MiXCR clone calling, in-frame beta chains kept. Rows matching on CDR3 protein sequence are summarized as one entry with the most common DNA and genes. The V and J calls reflect TCRdb's pipeline rather than the authors' work. The sample table shows approximately 290,000 distinct CDR3 sequences, and around 29% are seen once. The leading ten clones occupy 29% of the sample.

The cysteine opens and the phenylalanine closes a CDR3 of 13 amino acids. Only the CDR3 DNA stays, 39 bases, in frame from base 1. The V and J ends are trimmed by 5 bases and 1 base, leaving 8 bases between them. The CDR1 and CDR2 encoded by the germline V gene are SNHLY and FYNNEI. The paper's findings and limits, for the study overall: Donor CMV infection status was unknown, potentially confounding age-related changes in expanded clonotypes. Compared with the aged group, the long-lived group had more naive CD4+ T cells, fewer expanded clones and increased TCR diversity, a pattern suggesting age selection. Estimates of total diversity based on one million sequenced T cells were regarded as lower bounds and as underestimates. Bulk unsorted PBMC profiling prevented conclusive comparison of naive and antigen-experienced compartments. As age increased, observed TCR beta diversity per million T cells dropped in a roughly linear way, and a significant reduction was already evident by age 40. A strong correlation was found between observed TCR beta diversity and the percentage of naive T cells measured by flow cytometry.

The sample was blood. The V and J genes are TRBV2 and TRBJ1-1; the D region possibly corresponds to TRBD1 (6 bases align). This clonotype was sampled from a woman aged 70 to 79 in good health. The nucleotides are TGTGCCAGCAGTATACAGGGGAACACTGAAGCTTTCTTT. Its protein reads: CASSIQGNTEAFF.